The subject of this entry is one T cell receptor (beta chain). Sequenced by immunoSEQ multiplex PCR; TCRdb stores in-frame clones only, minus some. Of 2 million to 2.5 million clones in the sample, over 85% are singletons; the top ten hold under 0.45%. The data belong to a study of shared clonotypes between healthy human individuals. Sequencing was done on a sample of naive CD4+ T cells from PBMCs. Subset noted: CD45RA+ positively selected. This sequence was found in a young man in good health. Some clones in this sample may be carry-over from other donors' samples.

The CDR3 sequence: CASSLWTGFAEAFF. The CDR3 DNA reads as TGTGCCAGCAGTTTATGGACAGGGTTCGCTGAAGCTTTCTTT. V is TRBV28 and J is TRBJ1-1; 7 bases map to TRBD1. Germline CDR1 and CDR2: MDHEN and SYDVKM. CDR3 length: 14 residues. V shed 0 bases, J shed 6 bases, and the junction held 4 bases outside the gene matches.